This record looks at one T cell receptor (beta chain) sequence and its context. Its binding antigen is unknown. Nothing much larger sits one base from this clone, and base qualities are not available. This sample was included in a study of blood T cell repertoires in COVID-19 (dated by TCRdb to 2020 to 2022). The study in broad terms: The collaborator samples originated in the United States, Italy and Spain and spanned the acute and convalescent phases of COVID-19. The material from the prospective study consisted of cDNA or gDNA derived from T cells, B-cell-depleted T cells, or PBMCs. The dataset comprised deeply sampled blood TCRbeta repertoires from subjects exposed to, actively infected with, or recovered from COVID-19. A freely available public database, intended as a resource for researchers studying the immune response to SARS-CoV-2, is where the repertoires were released. Samples were obtained from the ongoing ImmuneRACE study (first 160 participants) and from about 1,300 subjects provided by 6 global collaborators. A de-identified subject ID, COVID-19 status, age in years and sex were almost always included in the sample metadata. Where available, HLA class I and class II types were taken from metadata supplied by the sample provider and were not determined by assay-based typing. The paper's findings and limits, for the study overall: The amount of clinical and demographic metadata varied by source and participant and was provided uncurated.

The immunoSEQ Assay, a bias-controlled multiplex PCR, was used to amplify TCRbeta CDR3 regions from genomic DNA. The authors processed their data as follows. The number of nucleated cells in each sample was estimated from the amplification of reference gene primers within the assay. To quantify the absolute abundance of each unique TCRbeta CDR3 rearrangement, sequence reads were collapsed and filtered. Productive Simpson clonality was computed per sample as the square root of Simpson's diversity index over productive rearrangements. This immuneACCESS table, as held by TCRdb, lists in-frame sequences with V and J called but not all clones. Of the missing ones, under half trace to an unresolved V gene in checked studies; the others have no known cause. The V and J calls and the clone size are those of that table, but D and trimming were determined from the DNA. The sample table shows hundreds of thousands of clones, and over 85% are seen once. Around 9% of the sample comes from the top ten.

Enrolling through a virtual design, the prospective study's participants ranged in age from roughly 18 to 89 years and lived across roughly 23 United States geographic areas. Cohort assignment in the prospective study relied on participant-reported clinical history from a screening survey and a study questionnaire. Recovered participants in ImmuneRACE Cohort 3 were defined by two consecutive negative NP/OP PCR tests, clearance by a healthcare professional, or resolution of symptoms. In the prospective study, whole blood, serum and a nasopharyngeal or oropharyngeal swab were collected from each participant by mobile phlebotomists. Additional blood draws and questionnaires over an approximately two-month period could optionally be provided by prospective study participants. Before DNA extraction, prospective study blood samples were shipped either frozen or at room temperature. Between the V and J ends, shortened by 4 bases and 5 bases respectively, the junction contains 11 bases. Via the germline V gene, CDR1 is MGHRA and CDR2 YSYEKL. Taken from cysteine to phenylalanine, the CDR3 has 14 residues. Just the 42-base CDR3 DNA is kept, in frame starting at base 1.

The specimen was PBMCs or T cells enriched from blood (not recorded which). The receptor's source is a woman aged 25 to 45 who had recovered from COVID-19. Rearrangement joined TRBV4-1 to TRBJ1-4, with TRBD1 as a weak D call on 5 bases. The CDR3 has the sequence CASSLLGGNEKLFF. The DNA sequence follows: TGCGCCAGCAGCCTCTTGGGGGGGAATGAAAAACTGTTTTTT.